The 10 T cell receptor beta chains in this list originate from one sample, sequenced in a study of blood T cell repertoires in COVID-19 (TCRdb year 2020). Library preparation used the immunoSEQ multiplex PCR assay. What TCRdb holds here is the immuneACCESS table cut down to in-frame rearrangements. Part of the clones is not present; checked against another copy, under half of the missing clones reflect an unresolved V gene, and the others are unexplained. The sample has 120,000 to 150,000 clones on record, about 87% of them singletons. The ten largest clonotypes hold approximately 2.5% of the sample. The source material was peripheral blood. Receptor source: a human donor with COVID-19, enrolled during active disease. The donor label of this sample is uncertain.

The chain carries TRBV6-5 and TRBJ2-7; D not certain. The germline gives CDR1 MNHEY, CDR2 SVGAGI. The CDR3 covers 13 residues. V was trimmed by 0 bases and J by 7 bases, leaving 10 bases between them. This CDR3 is CASSYSASGEQYF. CDR3 DNA: TGTGCCAGCAGTTACTCAGCTTCCGGGGAGCAGTACTTC.

V usage is TRBV6-5 and J usage is TRBJ1-4; 8 bases match TRBD1. The CDR3 extends over 14 amino acids. CDR1 and CDR2 (germline): MNHEY, SVGAGI. V was clipped by 6 bases and J by 8 bases; unmatched bases: 8. The CDR3 sequence: CASRTRGQPEKLFF. CDR3 DNA sequence: TGTGCCAGCAGAACCAGGGGGCAGCCCGAAAAACTGTTTTTT.

With respect to this clone: An end of the junction does not agree with germline; a read error may underlie this. The gene calls are TRBV7-7 and TRBJ2-1, with 9 bases fitting TRBD1. The CDR3 is 16 amino acids. CDR1 and CDR2 from the germline V gene are SSHAT and FNYEAQ (reference sequence). The CDR3 DNA reads TGTGCTAGCAGCTTAGGTGTGGACAGGGGAGTCAATGAGCAGTTCTTC. Protein: CASSLGVDRGVNEQFF.

The V gene is TRBV5-1, the J gene TRBJ2-7; 9 bases agree with TRBD1. The V gene's germline CDR1 is SGHRS and CDR2 YFSETQ. V shed 0 bases, J shed 3 bases, and the junction held 1 base outside the gene matches. The CDR3 spans 14 residues. The CDR3 here is CASSLGGQGYEQYF. The CDR3 DNA reads as TGCGCCAGCAGCTTGGGGGGACAGGGCTACGAGCAGTACTTC.

The V call is TRBV7-2, the J call TRBJ2-1; TRBD2 is a possible D gene (6 bases). Trimming left V 2 bases short and J 9 bases short, with 14 bases between. Germline CDR1 and CDR2: SGHTA and FQGNSA. The CDR3 is 14 amino acids. CDR3 loop: CASSLWREGPEQFF. As DNA, the CDR3 is TGTGCCAGCAGCTTATGGAGGGAAGGCCCTGAGCAGTTCTTC. Looking up the rest from reference TRBV7-2 and TRBJ2-1 gives the full variable domain: GAGVSQSPSNKVTEKGKDVELRCDPISGHTALYWYRQSLGQGLEFLIYFQGNSAPDKSGLPSDRFSAERTGGSVSTLTIQRTQQEDSAVYLCASSLWREGPEQFFGPGTRLTVL.

J is TRBJ2-5 and V is TRBV9; D uncertain. V lost 0 bases and J 0 bases, leaving 9 bases between the germline ends. Looked up from germline, CDR1 is SGDLS and CDR2 is YYNGEE. The CDR3 is made up of 15 amino acids. CDR3 protein: CASSVAPDNQETQYF. For the CDR3, the DNA is TGTGCCAGCAGCGTAGCCCCCGACAACCAAGAGACCCAGTACTTC.

The chain has TRBV5-1 and TRBJ2-5; D not resolved. The V end lost 4 bases, the J end lost 3 bases, and 10 bases lay between the germline ends. This CDR3 contains 13 residues. CDR1 SGHRS and CDR2 YFSETQ come from the germline V gene. The CDR3 spells CASSGLFEETQYF. The CDR3 DNA follows: TGCGCCAGCAGCGGGCTGTTCGAAGAGACCCAGTACTTC.

This chain's CDR3 is CAIRTAAGNTIYF. The CDR3 DNA sequence: TGTGCCATCAGAACAGCGGCTGGAAACACCATATATTTT. The J gene is TRBJ1-3, the V gene TRBV10-3; D not certain. The ends were cut back, 6 bases at V and 2 bases at J, with 8 bases in the middle. The germline gives CDR1 ENHRY, CDR2 SYGVKD. The CDR3 has 13 amino acids.

The chain links TRBV23-1 to TRBJ2-6; 9 nucleotides line up with TRBD1. TRBV23-1 qualifies as an ORF whose function is uncertain. V trimming: 0 bases; J trimming: 3 bases; junction bases outside the gene matches: 3. The CDR3 contains 17 residues. DNA for the CDR3: TGCGCCAGCAGTCAATCAGGGACAGGGTGTGGGGCCAACGTCCTGACTTTC. Residues: CASSQSGTGCGANVLTF.

The rearrangement joins TRBV7-9 to TRBJ1-6; D is undetermined. CDR3 length: 12 residues. The V gene lost 6 bases and the J gene lost 12 bases, with 12 bases spanning the gap. Germline assignment: CDR1 SEHNR and CDR2 FQNEAQ (reference sequence). The CDR3 protein is CASRGLRGPLHF. CDR3 sequence (DNA): TGTGCCAGCAGAGGCCTCCGAGGACCCCTCCACTTT.